What follows is one T cell receptor (beta chain) and its context. The sample belongs to a study of T cell changes during pregnancy in multiple sclerosis. This CDR3 spans 12 amino acids. Germline-derived CDR1 and CDR2 are SQVTM and ANQGSEA. Trimming shortened V by 4 bases and J by 3 bases, and 10 bases separated the two germline ends. Only in-frame clones appear in the TCRdb table, and some are missing; sequencing was by immunoSEQ multiplex PCR. The data contain fewer than 50,000 clones, about 92% of them singletons. The V call is TRBV29-1, the J call TRBJ2-7, with D perhaps matching TRBD2 (5 bases). The sequences come from CD8+ T cells from peripheral blood mononuclear cells, collected in the third trimester of pregnancy. The clonotype originates from a female donor with multiple sclerosis, enrolled in a pregnancy study. CDR3 loop: CSVAASNYEQYF. Here the CDR3 DNA reads TGCAGCGTTGCGGCTAGCAACTACGAGCAGTACTTC.